Following are 20 T cell receptor beta chains from one sample sequenced in a study of radiotherapy plus CTLA-4 blockade in lung cancer. Clones were read by immunoSEQ multiplex PCR, and TCRdb kept only the in-frame ones, dropping some. The sample has 53,000 or so clones, about 88% seen once. The source was peripheral blood, collected from a patient treated with radiotherapy plus ipilimumab. Every receptor here comes from a human donor with non-small cell lung cancer whose response to radiotherapy plus ipilimumab could not be evaluated.

The rearrangement joins TRBV9 to TRBJ2-5; D call uncertain. There are 14 residues in the CDR3. V was shortened by 0 bases and J by 4 bases, with 10 bases between the two germline ends. Germline CDR1 and CDR2: SGDLS and YYNGEE. CDR3 residues: CASSVDGSRETQYF. The DNA of the CDR3 is TGTGCCAGCAGCGTAGATGGTAGTAGAGAGACCCAGTACTTC.

J is TRBJ1-5 and V is TRBV19; D unclear. Germline loops: CDR1 LNHDA, CDR2 SQIVND (reference sequence). The CDR3 runs 18 residues. Trimming removed 4 bases at V and 0 bases at J, with 19 bases between. CDR3 nucleotide sequence: TGTGCCAGTAGTACCCCGAACACAATACGCTTTAGCAATCAGCCCCAGCATTTT. As protein: CASSTPNTIRFSNQPQHF.

The chain joins TRBV14 to TRBJ2-7; a possible D gene is TRBD2 (5 bases). CDR3 length: 15 amino acids. From germline, CDR1 is SGHDN and CDR2 FVKESK. Trimming left V 2 bases short and J 0 bases short, with 11 bases between. CDR3 loop: CASSQRTDGSYEQYF. The CDR3 bases are TGTGCCAGCAGCCAAAGGACTGATGGCTCCTACGAGCAGTACTTC. The full variable domain, with the rest looked up from reference TRBV14 and TRBJ2-7, is EAGVTQFPSHSVIEKGQTVTLRCDPISGHDNLYWYRRVMGKEIKFLLHFVKESKQDESGMPNNRFLAERTGGTYSTLKVQPAELEDSGVYFCASSQRTDGSYEQYFGPGTRLTVT.

Here the CDR3 reads CASSQVSGYSGANVLTF. The DNA for the CDR3 is TGCGCCAGCAGCCAAGTCTCAGGCTACTCTGGGGCCAACGTCCTGACTTTC. The chain uses TRBV4-3 and TRBJ2-6; no firm D call. The CDR3 consists of 17 residues. Germline assignment: CDR1 LGHNA and CDR2 YSLEER. The germline V and J ends were trimmed by 1 base and 0 bases, with 10 bases remaining between them.

This clone came up a few times. This sequence joins TRBV5-4 and TRBJ1-2; D possibly corresponds to TRBD1 (5 bases). Germline CDR1 reads SGHNT; CDR2 reads YYREEE (reference sequence). This CDR3 has 15 residues. V was trimmed by 0 bases and J by 4 bases, leaving 13 bases between them. The CDR3 DNA follows: TGTGCCAGCAGCTTGGGTGCGGGGCTAGGCTATGGCTACACCTTC. Protein sequence: CASSLGAGLGYGYTF.

A word on this clone: A junction end diverges from the germline sequence, so it may reflect a read error. The chain carries TRBV7-2 and TRBJ2-7; D might be TRBD2 (6 bases). The germline gives CDR1 SGHTA, CDR2 FQGNSA. CDR3 length equals 14 residues. This chain's CDR3 is CASTLTRGGYEQYF. The CDR3 DNA follows: TGTGCCAGCACCTTAACTCGGGGAGGCTACGAGCAGTACTTC.

This clone has just a few counts. CDR3 in amino acids: CASSSTGGGYTF. DNA of the CDR3: TGTGCCAGCAGCTCCACAGGGGGCGGCTACACCTTC. The chain combines TRBV5-8 with TRBJ1-2; TRBD1 matches 9 bases. Trimming at V came to 3 bases and at J to 8 bases, leaving 2 bases not matched to a gene. The CDR3 is 12 amino acids. The germline CDR1 and CDR2 sequences are SGHTS and YDEGEE.

V usage is TRBV7-2 and J usage is TRBJ1-5, with 7 bases aligning to TRBD1. In germline, CDR1 is SGHTA, CDR2 FQGNSA. V lost 8 bases, J lost 0 bases, and 13 bases stayed unmatched. This CDR3 spans 17 amino acids. The CDR3 is CASGRGTATNSNQPQHF. The CDR3 coding sequence is TGTGCCAGCGGTAGGGGGACAGCCACTAATAGCAATCAGCCCCAGCATTTT. Complete variable domain (other parts from reference TRBV7-2 and TRBJ1-5): GAGVSQSPSNKVTEKGKDVELRCDPISGHTALYWYRQSLGQGLEFLIYFQGNSAPDKSGLPSDRFSAERTGGSVSTLTIQRTQQEDSAVYLCASGRGTATNSNQPQHFGDGTRLSIL.

The sample holds one count of this clone. V usage is TRBV30 and J usage is TRBJ1-5; D is possibly TRBD1 (5 bases). Germline V gene data show CDR1 as GTSNPN and CDR2 as SVGIG (reference sequence). Trimming took 1 base from V and 7 from J, leaving 14 bases between them. CDR3 length equals 14 residues. The CDR3 DNA follows: TGTGCCTGGAGTGGGGGGACTCCGGGCCAGCCCCAGCATTTT. This codes for CAWSGGTPGQPQHF.

This clone was recorded once. The chain links TRBV19 to TRBJ2-4, with 8 bases aligning to TRBD1. This CDR3 is built from 13 residues. Germline V CDR1 and CDR2: LNHDA, SQIVND (reference sequence). Trimming cost V 5 bases and J 10 bases; bases outside gene matches: 7. CDR3 bases: TGTGCCAGTAGTCAAAGGGACAGGCCAATTCAGTACTTC. Encoded protein: CASSQRDRPIQYF.

The chain combines TRBV7-9 with TRBJ1-2; a possible D gene is TRBD1 (5 bases). Germline loops: CDR1 SEHNR, CDR2 FQNEAQ (reference sequence). V lost 1 base and J lost 7, with 16 bases in between. This CDR3 is built from 15 residues. The CDR3 is CASSLEAGSPGGYTF. Written as DNA, the CDR3 is TGTGCCAGCAGCTTAGAAGCAGGGTCACCTGGTGGCTACACCTTC.

This clone was seen only once. The chain joins TRBV28 to TRBJ2-1, with D perhaps TRBD2 (6 bases). Germline values: CDR1 MDHEN, CDR2 SYDVKM. With 10 bases removed from V and 2 bases from J, the gap between germline ends came to 15 bases. The CDR3 consists of 14 residues. CDR3 sequence: CATLGGTTYNEQFF. In DNA, the CDR3 is TGTGCCACCCTCGGGGGAACTACCTACAATGAGCAGTTCTTC.

J is TRBJ2-1 and V is TRBV19, with D uncertain. This CDR3 comprises 15 residues. The V gene lost 4 bases and the J gene lost 0 bases, with 10 bases spanning the gap. CDR1 and CDR2 (germline): LNHDA, SQIVND (reference sequence). The chain's CDR3 is CASSRSLSSYNEQFF. The CDR3 nucleotides read TGTGCCAGTAGTAGATCTCTGAGCTCCTACAATGAGCAGTTCTTC.

CDR3 amino acids: CASSSQRGSTEAFF. CDR3 DNA: TGTGCCAGCAGCTCACAGCGAGGGAGCACTGAAGCTTTCTTT. The chain employs TRBV5-8 and TRBJ1-1; D is uncertain. The CDR3 is made up of 14 amino acids. CDR1 and CDR2 (germline): SGHTS, YDEGEE. With 3 bases removed from V and 4 bases from J, the gap between germline ends came to 13 bases.

The genes are TRBV29-1 and TRBJ2-2; TRBD2 might be the D (6 bases). V lost 4 bases and J 5 bases, leaving 8 bases between the germline ends. Looked up from germline, CDR1 is SQVTM and CDR2 is ANQGSEA. The CDR3 covers 12 residues. CDR3 in DNA: TGCAGCGTTGGGCGGGGAACCGGGGAGCTGTTTTTT. Residues: CSVGRGTGELFF.

The rearrangement joins TRBV7-2 to TRBJ2-3; D may be TRBD2 (6 bases). Germline CDR1 SGHTA, CDR2 FQGNSA. The V end was cut by 5 bases, the J end by 3 bases, with 9 bases between. This CDR3 has 13 residues. The CDR3, as DNA: TGTGCCAGCAGCCGTCTAGCGACAGATACGCAGTATTTT. This encodes CASSRLATDTQYF.

This clone has more than one count but fewer than ten. The chain is built from TRBV7-2 and TRBJ2-7; D may be TRBD1 (6 bases). The CDR3 totals 15 residues. In germline, CDR1 is SGHTA, CDR2 FQGNSA. Trimming cost V 0 bases and J 5 bases, with 14 bases left between them. The chain's CDR3 is CASSLADPRQDEQYF. As DNA, the CDR3 is TGTGCCAGCAGCTTAGCGGACCCGCGACAGGACGAGCAGTACTTC. The full variable domain, in which reference TRBV7-2 and TRBJ2-7 provide the parts outside the CDR3, is GAGVSQSPSNKVTEKGKDVELRCDPISGHTALYWYRQSLGQGLEFLIYFQGNSAPDKSGLPSDRFSAERTGGSVSTLTIQRTQQEDSAVYLCASSLADPRQDEQYFGPGTRLTVT.

The genes are TRBV11-3 and TRBJ2-7; 8 bases agree with TRBD1. This CDR3 spans 15 amino acids. The germline V gene has CDR1 SGHNT and CDR2 YENEEA. V lost 5 bases to trimming and J lost 2 bases; unmatched junction nucleotides: 8. The CDR3 protein is CASSLGTGRTYEQYF. Written as DNA, the CDR3 is TGTGCCAGCAGCCTAGGGACAGGCCGTACCTACGAGCAGTACTTC.

The J gene is TRBJ1-2, the V gene TRBV6-5; possible D gene TRBD1, 5 bases. The V gene lost 2 bases and the J gene lost 8 bases, with 18 bases spanning the gap. CDR1 and CDR2 from the germline V gene are MNHEY and SVGAGI. CDR3 length: 15 residues. The CDR3 DNA is TGTGCCAGCAGTTACAGGGGACTGTTCACGGGCGGCTACACCTTC. Translation: CASSYRGLFTGGYTF.

In this sample, this clone turned up a few times. This chain joins TRBV4-3 and TRBJ2-3, with D uncertain. Germline-derived CDR1 and CDR2 are LGHNA and YSLEER. The V gene lost 0 bases and the J gene lost 0 bases, with 7 bases spanning the gap. The CDR3 has 15 residues. The CDR3 coding sequence is TGCGCCAGCAGCCAAGATGGTACTAGCACAGATACGCAGTATTTT. Its protein is CASSQDGTSTDTQYF.